This is a list of T cell receptor beta chains from one sample in a study of blood T cell repertoires in COVID-19. Clones were read by immunoSEQ multiplex PCR, and TCRdb kept only the in-frame ones, dropping some. Of 200,000 to 250,000 clones listed, 70% to 90% are singletons. Sequencing was performed on peripheral blood. The receptors come from a man aged 18 to 29 with active or convalescent COVID-19. Each CDR3 is given with its conserved first and last residue. The D gene is left open where the match is weak. The size entry is marked missing in some rows and otherwise reads once, few, many or a size class.

J	D	V	size	DNA	CDR3
TRBJ1-1	-	TRBV28	-	TGTGCCAGCAGTTCTCTAGTTTACGCCACTGAAGCTTTCTTT	CASSSLVYATEAFF
TRBJ2-7	-	TRBV5-1	few	TGCGCCAGCAGCCCCCTATCTTCCTACGAGCAGTACTTC	CASSPLSSYEQYF
TRBJ2-7	TRBD2	TRBV19	-	TGTGCCAGTAGTTTTGGATTGGCGACGGGAGGATCCTACGAGCAGTACTTC	CASSFGLATGGSYEQYF
TRBJ1-1	-	TRBV5-1	-	TGCGCCAGTTACAGGGAGAACACTGAAGCTTTCTTT	CASYRENTEAFF
TRBJ1-1	TRBD1	TRBV5-1	-	TGCGCCAGCAGCTTGATAGGAGGACAGGCACAGAACACTGAAGCTTTCTTT	CASSLIGGQAQNTEAFF
TRBJ1-3	-	TRBV5-6	-	TGTGCCAGCAGCCTGGCAGCGGCAGGGGCCTCTGGAAACACCATATATTTT	CASSLAAAGASGNTIYF
TRBJ1-2	-	TRBV19	-	TGTGCCAGTAGAGCTACACAGCGCGGGCTCACCTTC	CASRATQRGLTF
TRBJ1-4	TRBD1	TRBV6-5	-	TGTGCCAGCAGGACAGGGGCTAATGAAAAACTGTTTTTT	CASRTGANEKLFF
TRBJ1-2	-	TRBV6-5	-	TGTGCCAGCAGCCTTACTCGGGGTGGCAGCTATGGCTACACCTTC	CASSLTRGGSYGYTF
TRBJ1-2	-	TRBV5-8	once	TGTGCCAGCAGCTTGGTCCGGGATGGCTACACCTTC	CASSLVRDGYTF
TRBJ1-4	-	TRBV15	-	TGTGCCACCAGCAGAGGACAGAATGGCGAAAAACTGTTTTTT	CATSRGQNGEKLFF
TRBJ2-1	-	TRBV27	once	TGTGCCAGCAGTTTATCGTGGGGGGAAATCCACAATGAGCAGTTCTTC	CASSLSWGEIHNEQFF
TRBJ1-1	TRBD1	TRBV4-3	few	TGCGCCAGCAGCCAAGATGGGAGGACACAGGGGACGACTTTCTTT	CASSQDGRTQGTTFF
TRBJ1-4	-	TRBV27	-	TGTGCCAGCAGTTCCAGATCCGGGGGAAATGAAAAACTGTTTTTT	CASSSRSGGNEKLFF
TRBJ1-5	-	TRBV7-5	-	TGTGCCAGAAGCTTAGACTATGGGGAGAGCAATCAGCCCCAGCATTTT	CARSLDYGESNQPQHF
TRBJ2-7	TRBD2	TRBV9	-	TGTGCCAGCAGCGGACTAGCGGGATCCTACGAGCAGTACTTC	CASSGLAGSYEQYF
TRBJ1-1	TRBD1	TRBV7-9	-	TGTGCCAGCAGCTTAGCCCAGGAGGCGACAGGGGCTTTCTTT	CASSLAQEATGAFF
TRBJ2-6	-	TRBV7-3	-	TGTGCCAGCAGCTCTGGCGACAGGCGATTTCCTTCTGGGGCCAACGTCCTGACTTTC	CASSSGDRRFPSGANVLTF
TRBJ2-7	-	TRBV29-1	-	TGCAGCGTTGAGGGCAGAACCTACGAGCAGTACTTC	CSVEGRTYEQYF
TRBJ2-7	-	TRBV11-1	few	TGTGCCAGCAGACCGAGGGACTTCGCCTACGAGCAGTACTTC	CASRPRDFAYEQYF
TRBJ1-2	TRBD1	TRBV28	-	TGTGCCAGCAGCTCGACAGGGGTGGTCTATGGCTACACCTTC	CASSSTGVVYGYTF
TRBJ1-1	-	TRBV2	few	TGTGCCAGCAGCCTCCAGATGAACACTGAAGCTTTCTTT	CASSLQMNTEAFF
TRBJ1-5	-	TRBV7-2	-	TGTGCCAGCAGCTTGCTGACAGGCCAGAATCAGCCCCAGCATTTT	CASSLLTGQNQPQHF
TRBJ1-3	-	TRBV7-8	few	TGTGCCAGCAGACAACAGGGCCGCTCTGGAAACACCATATATTTT	CASRQQGRSGNTIYF
TRBJ2-7	TRBD2	TRBV19	-	TGTGCCAGTAGTAGTGAGCGGGGGGATTACGAGCAGTACTTC	CASSSERGDYEQYF
TRBJ1-2	-	TRBV28	-	TGTGCCAGCAGTCTGGACTGGAACTATGGCTACACCTTC	CASSLDWNYGYTF
TRBJ2-1	-	TRBV5-8	-	TGTGCCAGCAGCTTAATCGGACTGGATTACAATGAGCAGTTCTTC	CASSLIGLDYNEQFF
TRBJ2-7	TRBD2	TRBV19	-	TGTGCCAGTAGTTTGGGACTACAATACGAGCAGTACTTC	CASSLGLQYEQYF
TRBJ1-1	-	TRBV6-2/TRBV6-3	-	TGTGCCAGCAGTAACCCCAGGGCAGGGAAGACTGAAGCTTTCTTT	CASSNPRAGKTEAFF
TRBJ1-2	-	TRBV7-9	-	TGTGCCAGCAGCTTAACCGGGGAGGGCTACACCTTC	CASSLTGEGYTF
TRBJ2-2	-	TRBV4-2	-	TGTGCCAGCAGCCAAGTTATGAGCGAGGGCGGGGAGCTGTTTTTT	CASSQVMSEGGELFF
TRBJ2-3	TRBD2	TRBV7-9	-	TGTGCCAGCAGCTTAGACGGGGGGACAGATACGCAGTATTTT	CASSLDGGTDTQYF
TRBJ1-4	TRBD1	TRBV28	-	TGTGCCAGCAGTTTATTCGGACAGGGGGCGGAAAAACTGTTTTTT	CASSLFGQGAEKLFF
TRBJ2-7	TRBD1	TRBV28	once	TGTGCCAGCAGTTTTGTGGGACAGAAGTACGAGCAGTACTTC	CASSFVGQKYEQYF
TRBJ2-3	TRBD2	TRBV9	-	TGTGCCAGCAGCGCCCCTTCTAGCGGGGCCAACACAGATACGCAGTATTTT	CASSAPSSGANTDTQYF